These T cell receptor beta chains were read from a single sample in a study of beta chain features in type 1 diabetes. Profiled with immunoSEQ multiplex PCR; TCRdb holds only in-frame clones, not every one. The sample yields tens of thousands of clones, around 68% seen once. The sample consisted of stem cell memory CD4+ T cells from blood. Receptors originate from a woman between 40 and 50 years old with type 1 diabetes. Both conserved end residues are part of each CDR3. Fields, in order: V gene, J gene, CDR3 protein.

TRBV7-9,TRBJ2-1,CASSSPLAGESTEQFF
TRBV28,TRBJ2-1,CASSQSSRTGSNEQFF
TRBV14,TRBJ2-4,CASSQPSRGNIQYF
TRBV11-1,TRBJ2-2,CASSRTSGGPDTGELFF
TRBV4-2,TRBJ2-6,CASSSPTGVSGANVLTF
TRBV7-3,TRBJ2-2,CASRTGSTGELFF
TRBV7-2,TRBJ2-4,CASSVRDRGKNIQYF
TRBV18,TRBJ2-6,CASSPLGQAVSGANVLTF
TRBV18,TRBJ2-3,CASSPRGGAASTDTQYF
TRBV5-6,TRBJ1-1,CASSLVAPLRTEAFF
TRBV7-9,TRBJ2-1,CASSSGGASSYNEQFF
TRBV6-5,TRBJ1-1,CASSSNPTEAFF
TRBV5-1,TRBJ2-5,CASSPGQGKETQYF
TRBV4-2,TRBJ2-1,CASSKAGGPGNEQFF
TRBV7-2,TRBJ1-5,CASSLVSRAQPQHF
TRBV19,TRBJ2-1,CASSISSGKNEQFF
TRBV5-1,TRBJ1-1,CASSSGTGENTEAFF
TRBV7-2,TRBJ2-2,CASSLRKQMNTGELFF
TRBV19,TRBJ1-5,CASSPGTGDNQPQHF
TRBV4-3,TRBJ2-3,CASSLGTSGIDTQYF
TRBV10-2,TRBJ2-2,CASSGSVRDGELFF
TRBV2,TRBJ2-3,CASSGELVADTQYF
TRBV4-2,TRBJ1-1,CASSGQGDTEAFF
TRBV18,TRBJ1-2,CASSPEAGGYTF
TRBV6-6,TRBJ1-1,CASSYPQGNEAFF
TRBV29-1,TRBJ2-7,CSVRVGEQYF
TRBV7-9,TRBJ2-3,CASSQTGGNTQYF
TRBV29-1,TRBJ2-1,CSVEALHLGAYNEQFF
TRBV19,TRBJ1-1,CASSPTGEGTEAFF
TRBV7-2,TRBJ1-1,CASSQDHLNTEAFF
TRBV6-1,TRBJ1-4,CASSPQTAGDEKLFF
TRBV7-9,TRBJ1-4,CASSFTEPNEKLFF
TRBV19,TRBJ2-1,CASTRFGTQVYNEQFF
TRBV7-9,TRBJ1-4,CASSLGTFNEKLFF
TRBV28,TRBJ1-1,CASSLPGQVNTEAFF
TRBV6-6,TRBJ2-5,CASSSYQETQYF
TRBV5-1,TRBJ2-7,CASRAGEGSSYEQYF
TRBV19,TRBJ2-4,CASSSGLMGIAKNIQYF
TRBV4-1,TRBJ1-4,CASSPNRGTNEKLFF
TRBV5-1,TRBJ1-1,CASSLDGSIQHTEAFF
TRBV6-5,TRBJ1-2,CASSSGDVRGIPGYTF
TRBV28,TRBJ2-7,CASSFGTRPPYEQYF